This TCR beta chain was sequenced for a study of cytomegalovirus exposure and HLA in healthy donors. Overall study context: Across under 450 genotyped donors, 65% to 90% landed in the Caucasian-associated ancestry cluster.

Germline assignment: CDR1 LNHDA and CDR2 SQIVND (reference sequence). The CDR3 length is 16 residues. Trimming stripped 6 bases from V and 0 bases from J, with 14 bases between. It was with 60 Vbeta and 13 Jbeta primers that the PCR ran. TCRdb's copy holds only in-frame clones and misses some; the assay was immunoSEQ multiplex PCR. The sample records some 150,000 clones, over 75% being singletons. This sequence originates from a woman in her 30s in good health and CMV-seronegative. The sample comprised PBMCs. This sequence joins TRBV19 and TRBJ2-2, with D possibly being TRBD1 (6 bases). CDR3 sequence (DNA): TGTGCCAGTAGGAACTTGGGGACATCGAACACCGGGGAGCTGTTTTTT. Translating gives CASRNLGTSNTGELFF.